What follows are 3 T cell receptor beta chains derived from one specimen sequenced in a study of PD-1 blockade in classical Hodgkin lymphoma. The assay was immunoSEQ multiplex PCR, and TCRdb's table has in-frame clones only and misses some. The table includes 20,000 to 30,000 clones, approximately 90% detected once. Time point specified: cycle 4 day 1 (C4D1), after 5 to 7 weeks of nivolumab. Each of the patients experienced relapse following autologous stem cell transplantation, and their brentuximab vedotin exposure differed. The specimen comprised peripheral blood mononuclear cells (PBMCs), sampled before the fourth cycle of nivolumab. These TCRs come from a human donor with classical Hodgkin lymphoma.

This clone was seen only once. This chain connects TRBV7-6 to TRBJ2-3; perhaps TRBD2 as D (6 bases). Germline CDR1 SGHVS, CDR2 FNYEAQ. V gave up 0 bases and J gave up 5 bases, with 15 bases separating them. CDR3 length equals 16 residues. The CDR3 DNA is TGTGCCAGCAGCTTAGCGGCCCCTAGCGTAGGAGATACGCAGTATTTT. Its protein product is CASSLAAPSVGDTQYF.

This clone has just one count. This chain links TRBV19 with TRBJ1-5; D is possibly TRBD1 (6 bases). V lost 3 bases and J 6 bases, leaving 9 bases between the germline ends. The CDR3 runs to 13 residues. Germline V lookup: CDR1 LNHDA, CDR2 SQIVND (reference sequence). This CDR3 reads CASSIRGPQPQHF. CDR3 coding DNA: TGTGCCAGTAGTATCCGGGGGCCTCAGCCCCAGCATTTT.

This clone was recorded a few times. The V gene is TRBV19, the J gene TRBJ1-2; weak D call: TRBD1 (5 bases). Between the trimmed V and J ends, which lost 3 bases and 8 bases, there was a span of 13 bases. The V gene's germline CDR1 is LNHDA and CDR2 SQIVND (reference sequence). The CDR3 extends over 13 amino acids. Written as DNA, the CDR3 is TGTGCCAGTAGTATCGCAGGGAGGGGAGGCTACACCTTC. Protein sequence: CASSIAGRGGYTF.